This T cell receptor beta chain was observed in a study of PD-1 blockade in classical Hodgkin lymphoma. Whole-study findings and limits: Only CD4+ TCR diversity, not CD8+, had risen significantly by C4D1.

Measured with immunoSEQ multiplex PCR; TCRdb has only the in-frame clones, and not every one. The sample consists of tens of thousands of clones, about two thirds of them appearing once. No patient escaped relapse after autologous stem cell transplantation, and brentuximab vedotin exposure varied. Trimming took off 4 bases at V and 8 bases at J, with 20 bases between the two ends. The CDR3 is made up of 16 amino acids. The germline V gene has CDR1 LNHNV and CDR2 YYDKDF (reference sequence). Of note for this clone: As yet, its antigen is unknown.

The sequence derives from a human donor with classical Hodgkin lymphoma. The genes are TRBV15 and TRBJ1-4, with TRBD1 as a possible D gene (5 bases). The source was peripheral blood mononuclear cells (PBMCs), collected before the second cycle of nivolumab. The CDR3 sequence: CATSTHGGVRGEKLFF. As DNA, the CDR3 is TGTGCCACCAGCACCCACGGGGGGGTTCGAGGAGAAAAACTGTTTTTT.